The T cell receptor beta chain described here comes from a study of cytomegalovirus exposure and HLA in healthy donors. The CDR3 consists of 12 residues. V lost 7 bases and J lost 3, with 9 bases in between. Germline CDR1 reads LNHDA; CDR2 reads SQIVND (reference sequence). On this clone: Its matching antigen is unknown.

TCRdb's copy holds only in-frame clones and misses some; the assay was immunoSEQ multiplex PCR. This table holds hundreds of thousands of clones, less than 90% found once. Study outcomes and limitations: There were about 160 TCR beta chains listed as cytomegalovirus-associated.

This receptor was obtained from a woman aged 18-29 years in good health and CMV-seronegative. The sequencing sample was made of PBMCs. The chain joins TRBV19 to TRBJ1-2; D is uncertain. CDR3 protein: CASTPGDYGYTF. For the CDR3, the DNA is TGTGCCAGTACCCCTGGAGACTATGGCTACACCTTC.